This note documents a single TCR beta chain sequence. What it recognizes is unknown. The data originate from a study of immune evolution from preneoplasia to lung adenocarcinoma. Resections took place in Japan or China from about 2014 to 2017. H&E slides confirmed each diagnosis, reviewed by two pathologists independently. After pathologic assessment, macro-dissection selected premalignant or tumor cells for extraction. Per germline, CDR1 SGHAT and CDR2 FQDESV (reference sequence). The CDR3 spans 13 residues. Trimming pared 1 base from V and 6 bases from J, leaving 9 bases between. Study-wide findings and caveats: From normal lung to invasive adenocarcinoma, top clone frequencies appeared to decrease.

Data came from immunoSEQ multiplex PCR; TCRdb stores just in-frame clones and leaves some out. The sample consists of about 6,300 clones, 60% to 80% of them appearing once. The V call is TRBV11-1, the J call TRBJ1-2; D is ambiguous. The receptor's source is a person aged 60 to 80 with lung adenocarcinoma. Specimen: FFPE minimally invasive lung adenocarcinoma tissue. The CDR3 region is CASSLGPGDGYTF. DNA for the CDR3: TGTGCCAGCAGCTTAGGACCAGGAGATGGCTACACCTTC.